The 7 T cell receptor beta chains below come from one sample, sequenced in a study of T cells in Graves' hyperthyroidism and ophthalmopathy. The source material, RNA transcripts, was used to amplify TCR beta CDR3 regions. The primer set for the first-round RT-PCR of the TCR CDR3 was HTBI. MiXCR, run by TCRdb on the multiplex PCR reads, gives a single entry per CDR3 protein. The table shows approximately 480,000 distinct CDR3 sequences, with more than 20% occurring only once. The sequencing sample was made of blood. These receptors all stem from a man younger than 35 with Graves' hyperthyroidism.

This clonotype was seen at least ten times. This CDR3 is CASRVGVTSNYGYTF. The DNA for the CDR3 is TGTGCCAGCCGAGTTGGAGTCACTTCTAACTATGGCTACACCTTC. This chain connects TRBV12-3 or TRBV12-4 to TRBJ1-2, with D hard to call. The CDR3 length is 15 residues. V lost 8 bases and J lost 0, with 16 bases in between.

This clonotype was recorded at least ten times. This sequence joins TRBV19 and TRBJ1-1; D is unresolved. Trimming took 9 bases from V and 0 from J, leaving 8 bases between them. CDR3 length equals 12 residues. In germline, CDR1 is LNHDA, CDR2 SQIVND (reference sequence). In DNA form, the CDR3 reads TGTGCCAGCCAAGGAATGAACACTGAAGCTTTCTTT. Translated, it gives CASQGMNTEAFF.

This chain joins TRBV7-2 and TRBJ2-7, with 11 bases identical to TRBD2. Germline V gene sequence: CDR1 SGHTA, CDR2 FQGNSA. The CDR3 is 15 amino acids. V lost 5 bases to trimming and J lost 11 bases; unmatched junction nucleotides: 14. This CDR3 reads CASSPLAGGYSEKYF. The CDR3 DNA sequence: TGTGCCAGCAGCCCATTAGCGGGGGGGTATTCGGAGAAGTACTTC.

This clonotype was found a few times. The chain joins TRBV5-1 to TRBJ1-1; perhaps TRBD1 as D (6 bases). Germline V gene sequence: CDR1 SGHRS, CDR2 YFSETQ. This CDR3 spans 16 amino acids. Trimming took 2 bases from V and 1 from J, leaving 15 bases between them. This CDR3 is CASSLRTGTPNTEAFF. The CDR3 nucleotides are TGCGCCAGCAGCTTAAGGACCGGGACACCGAACACTGAAGCTTTCTTT.

The chain combines TRBV12-3 or TRBV12-4 with TRBJ2-7, with a possible D match to TRBD1 (6 bases). Trimming took off 8 bases at V and 0 bases at J, with 14 bases between the two ends. The CDR3 has 14 amino acids. This chain's CDR3 is CASGSNRDSYEQYF. The DNA for the CDR3 is TGTGCCAGCGGATCGAACAGGGACTCCTACGAGCAGTACTTC.

There are many counts of this clonotype. The rearrangement joins TRBV10-3 to TRBJ2-5, with D maybe TRBD2 (5 bases). CDR1 is ENHRY, CDR2 SYGVKD, per germline. The CDR3 is 12 residues long. Deletions cut 7 bases from V and 5 bases from J, with 11 bases between. The CDR3 nucleotides read TGTGCCATCAAGGGAGTACAGGAGACCCAGTACTTC. Translated, it gives CAIKGVQETQYF.

This clonotype was seen repeatedly, ten times or more. The rearrangement links TRBV4-1 to TRBJ1-2; D possibly corresponds to TRBD1 (5 bases). CDR1 is MGHRA, CDR2 YSYEKL, per germline. The CDR3 sequence is 14 residues long. The ends were cut back, 4 bases at V and 2 bases at J, with 11 bases in the middle. CDR3 sequence: CASSLEEGNYGYTF. CDR3 DNA: TGCGCCAGCAGCCTGGAGGAGGGGAACTATGGCTACACCTTC.